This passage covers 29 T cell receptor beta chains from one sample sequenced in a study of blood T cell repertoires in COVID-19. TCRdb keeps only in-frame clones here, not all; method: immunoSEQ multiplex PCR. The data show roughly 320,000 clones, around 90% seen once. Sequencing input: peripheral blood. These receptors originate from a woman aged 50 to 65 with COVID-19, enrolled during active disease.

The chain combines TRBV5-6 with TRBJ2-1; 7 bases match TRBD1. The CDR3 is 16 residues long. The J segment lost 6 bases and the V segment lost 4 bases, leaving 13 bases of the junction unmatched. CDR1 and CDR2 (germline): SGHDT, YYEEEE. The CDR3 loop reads CASSLTGSTRGNEQFF. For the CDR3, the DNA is TGTGCCAGCAGCCTGACAGGGTCGACCCGGGGCAATGAGCAGTTCTTC.

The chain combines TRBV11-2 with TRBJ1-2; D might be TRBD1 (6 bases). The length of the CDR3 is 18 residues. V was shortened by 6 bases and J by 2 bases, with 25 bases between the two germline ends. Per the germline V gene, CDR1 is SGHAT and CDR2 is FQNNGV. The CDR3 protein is CASRPMKAPTGRNYGYTF. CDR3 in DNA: TGTGCCAGCAGACCGATGAAGGCGCCGACAGGCAGAAACTATGGCTACACCTTC.

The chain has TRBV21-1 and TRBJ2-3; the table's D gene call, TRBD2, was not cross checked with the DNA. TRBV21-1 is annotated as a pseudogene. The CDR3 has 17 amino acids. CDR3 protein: CASSNRRPPLRPDTQYF. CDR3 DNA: TGTGCCAGCAGCAACCGCCGTCCCCCACTTCGTCCAGATACGCAGTATTTT.

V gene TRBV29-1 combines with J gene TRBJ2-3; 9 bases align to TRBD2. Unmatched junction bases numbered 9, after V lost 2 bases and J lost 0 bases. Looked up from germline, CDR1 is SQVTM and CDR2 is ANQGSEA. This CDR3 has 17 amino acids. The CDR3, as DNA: TGCAGCGTTGAACGGCTAGCGGGATCACTTAGCACAGATACGCAGTATTTT. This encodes CSVERLAGSLSTDTQYF.

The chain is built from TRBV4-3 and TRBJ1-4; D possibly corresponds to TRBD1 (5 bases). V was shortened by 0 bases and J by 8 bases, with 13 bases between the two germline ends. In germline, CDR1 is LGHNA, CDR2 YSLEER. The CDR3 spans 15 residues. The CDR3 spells CASSQDPGVGEKLFF. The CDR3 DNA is TGCGCCAGCAGCCAAGATCCGGGGGTCGGGGAAAAACTGTTTTTT.

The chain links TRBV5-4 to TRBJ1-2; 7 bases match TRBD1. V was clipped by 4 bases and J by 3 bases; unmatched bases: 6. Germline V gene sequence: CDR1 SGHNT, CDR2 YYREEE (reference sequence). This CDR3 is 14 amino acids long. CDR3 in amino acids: CASSLGQADYGYTF. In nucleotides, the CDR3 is TGTGCCAGCAGCCTAGGACAGGCCGACTATGGCTACACCTTC.

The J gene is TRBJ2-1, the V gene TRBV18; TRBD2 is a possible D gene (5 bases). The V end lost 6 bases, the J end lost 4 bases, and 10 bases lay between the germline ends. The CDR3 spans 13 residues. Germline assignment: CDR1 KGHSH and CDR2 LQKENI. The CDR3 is CASSLGLYNEQFF. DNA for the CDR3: TGTGCCAGCTCTCTAGGACTGTACAATGAGCAGTTCTTC.

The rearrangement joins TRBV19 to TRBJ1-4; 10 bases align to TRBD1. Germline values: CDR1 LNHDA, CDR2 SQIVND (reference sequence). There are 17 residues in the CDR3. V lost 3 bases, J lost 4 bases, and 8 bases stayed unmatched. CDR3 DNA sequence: TGTGCCAGTAGTATCACAACCGGGACAGGGGATAATGAAAAACTGTTTTTT. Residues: CASSITTGTGDNEKLFF.

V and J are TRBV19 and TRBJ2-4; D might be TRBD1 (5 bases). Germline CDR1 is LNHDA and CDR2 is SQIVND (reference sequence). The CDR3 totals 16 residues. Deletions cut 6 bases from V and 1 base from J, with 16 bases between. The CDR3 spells CASRLTRQPAKNIQYF. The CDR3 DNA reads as TGTGCCAGTAGACTAACTCGACAGCCTGCCAAAAACATTCAGTACTTC.

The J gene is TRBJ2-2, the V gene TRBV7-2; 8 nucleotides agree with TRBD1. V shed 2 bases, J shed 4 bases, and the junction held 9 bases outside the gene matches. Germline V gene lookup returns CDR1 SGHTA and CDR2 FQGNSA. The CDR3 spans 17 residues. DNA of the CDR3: TGTGCCAGCAGCTTACCGGTGGACAGGGAATTCACCGGGGAGCTGTTTTTT. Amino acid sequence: CASSLPVDREFTGELFF.

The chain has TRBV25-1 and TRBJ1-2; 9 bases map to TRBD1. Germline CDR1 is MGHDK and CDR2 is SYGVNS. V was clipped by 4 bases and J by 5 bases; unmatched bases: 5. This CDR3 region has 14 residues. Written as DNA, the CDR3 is TGTGCCAGCAGTGTTCCCGGGACAGGGTATGGCTACACCTTC. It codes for CASSVPGTGYGYTF.

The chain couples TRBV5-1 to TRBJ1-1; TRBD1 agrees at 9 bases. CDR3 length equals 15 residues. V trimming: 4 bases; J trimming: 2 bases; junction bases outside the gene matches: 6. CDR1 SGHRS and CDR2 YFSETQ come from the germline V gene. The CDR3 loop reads CASSGRQGGNTEAFF. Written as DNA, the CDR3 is TGCGCCAGCAGCGGACGACAGGGGGGAAACACTGAAGCTTTCTTT. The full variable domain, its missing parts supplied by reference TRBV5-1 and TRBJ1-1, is KAGVTQTPRYLIKTRGQQVTLSCSPISGHRSVSWYQQTPGQGLQFLFEYFSETQRNKGNFPGRFSGRQFSNSRSEMNVSTLELGDSALYLCASSGRQGGNTEAFFGQGTRLTVV.

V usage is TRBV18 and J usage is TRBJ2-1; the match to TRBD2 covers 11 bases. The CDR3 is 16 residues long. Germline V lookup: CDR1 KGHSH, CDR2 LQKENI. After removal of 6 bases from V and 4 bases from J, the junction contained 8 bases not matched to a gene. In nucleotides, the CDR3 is TGTGCCAGCTCGCGATATACTAGCGGGAGTTACAATGAGCAGTTCTTC. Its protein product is CASSRYTSGSYNEQFF.

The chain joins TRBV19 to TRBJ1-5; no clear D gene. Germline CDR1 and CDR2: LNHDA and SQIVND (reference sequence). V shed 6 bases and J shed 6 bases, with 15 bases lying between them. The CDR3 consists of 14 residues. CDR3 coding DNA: TGTGCCAGTAGGGATTCTGTTGGAGGTCAGCCCCAGCATTTT. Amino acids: CASRDSVGGQPQHF.

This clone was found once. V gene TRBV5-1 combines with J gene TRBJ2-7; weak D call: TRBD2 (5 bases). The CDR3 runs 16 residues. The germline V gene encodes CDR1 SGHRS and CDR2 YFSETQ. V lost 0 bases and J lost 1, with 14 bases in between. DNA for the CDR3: TGCGCCAGCAGCTTGGAGTCAACTCTAGCATCCTACGAGCAGTACTTC. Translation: CASSLESTLASYEQYF. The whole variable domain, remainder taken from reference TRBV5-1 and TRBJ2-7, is KAGVTQTPRYLIKTRGQQVTLSCSPISGHRSVSWYQQTPGQGLQFLFEYFSETQRNKGNFPGRFSGRQFSNSRSEMNVSTLELGDSALYLCASSLESTLASYEQYFGPGTRLTVT.

Written as DNA, the CDR3 is TGTGCCAGCTCACCCGTAGGGAGGGCCGTAGAGACCCAGTACTTC. Its translation: CASSPVGRAVETQYF. The chain uses TRBV18 and TRBJ2-5; 7 positions match TRBD2. The V and J ends lost 3 bases and 4 bases, in that order; junction bases with no gene match: 8. The CDR3 loop spans 15 amino acids. Germline V gene lookup returns CDR1 KGHSH and CDR2 LQKENI.

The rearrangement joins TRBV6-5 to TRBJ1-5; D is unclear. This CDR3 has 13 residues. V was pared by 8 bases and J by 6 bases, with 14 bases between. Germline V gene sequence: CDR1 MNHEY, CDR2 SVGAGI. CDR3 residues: CASGDGTGQPQHF. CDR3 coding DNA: TGTGCCAGCGGAGACGGTACCGGTCAGCCCCAGCATTTT.

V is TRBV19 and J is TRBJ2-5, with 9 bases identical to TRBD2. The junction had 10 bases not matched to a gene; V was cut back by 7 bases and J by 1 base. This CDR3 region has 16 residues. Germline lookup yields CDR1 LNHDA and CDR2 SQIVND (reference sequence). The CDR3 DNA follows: TGTGCCAGTAACCTTTGGGCTAGCGGGACCCAAGAGACCCAGTACTTC. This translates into CASNLWASGTQETQYF.

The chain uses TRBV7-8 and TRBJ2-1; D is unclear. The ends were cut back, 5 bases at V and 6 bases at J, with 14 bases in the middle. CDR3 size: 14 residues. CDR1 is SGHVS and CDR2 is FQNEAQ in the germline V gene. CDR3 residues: CASSPHGASNEQFF. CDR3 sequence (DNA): TGTGCCAGCAGCCCCCATGGTGCTAGCAATGAGCAGTTCTTC. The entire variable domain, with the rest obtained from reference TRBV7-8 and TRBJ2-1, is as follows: GAGVSQSPRYKVAKRGQDVALRCDPISGHVSLFWYQQALGQGPEFLTYFQNEAQLDKSGLPSDRFFAERPEGSVSTLKIQRTQQEDSAVYLCASSPHGASNEQFFGPGTRLTVL.

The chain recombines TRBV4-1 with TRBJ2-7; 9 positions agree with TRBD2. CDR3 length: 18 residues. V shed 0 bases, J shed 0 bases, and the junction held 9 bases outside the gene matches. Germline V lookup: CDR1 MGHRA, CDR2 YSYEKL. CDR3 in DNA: TGCGCCAGCAGCCAAGATAGCCCCTATAGCGGGAGCTCCTACGAGCAGTACTTC. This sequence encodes CASSQDSPYSGSSYEQYF.

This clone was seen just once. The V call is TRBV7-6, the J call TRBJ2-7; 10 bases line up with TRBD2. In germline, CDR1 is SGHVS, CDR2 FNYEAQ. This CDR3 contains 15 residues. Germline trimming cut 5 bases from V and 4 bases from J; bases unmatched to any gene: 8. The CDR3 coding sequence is TGTGCCAGCAGCCTTGATAGTAGCGGGAGGTACGAGCAGTACTTC. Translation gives CASSLDSSGRYEQYF.

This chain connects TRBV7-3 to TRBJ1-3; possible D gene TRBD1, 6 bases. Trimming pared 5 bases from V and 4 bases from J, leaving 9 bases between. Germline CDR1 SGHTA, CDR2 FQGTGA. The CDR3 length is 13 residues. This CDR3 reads CASSLDRGNTIYF. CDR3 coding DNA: TGTGCCAGCAGCCTAGACAGGGGAAACACCATATATTTT.

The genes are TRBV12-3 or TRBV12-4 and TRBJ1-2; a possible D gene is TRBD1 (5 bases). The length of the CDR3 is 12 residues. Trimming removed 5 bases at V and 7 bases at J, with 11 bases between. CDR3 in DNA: TGTGCCAGCAGTCCTAGGGGCTCTGGCTACACCTTC. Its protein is CASSPRGSGYTF.

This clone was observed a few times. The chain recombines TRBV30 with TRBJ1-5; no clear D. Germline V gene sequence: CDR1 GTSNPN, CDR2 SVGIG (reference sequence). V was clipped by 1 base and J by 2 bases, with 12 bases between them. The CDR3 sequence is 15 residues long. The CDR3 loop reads CAWSAQAKGNQPQHF. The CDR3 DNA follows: TGTGCCTGGAGTGCTCAAGCGAAGGGCAATCAGCCCCAGCATTTT.

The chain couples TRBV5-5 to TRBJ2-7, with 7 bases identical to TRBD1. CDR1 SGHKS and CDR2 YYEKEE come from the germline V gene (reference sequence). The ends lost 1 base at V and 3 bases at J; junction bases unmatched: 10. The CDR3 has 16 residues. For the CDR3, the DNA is TGTGCCAGCAGCTTGTCGTCAGGGGGAGCTTTCTACGAGCAGTACTTC. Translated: CASSLSSGGAFYEQYF.

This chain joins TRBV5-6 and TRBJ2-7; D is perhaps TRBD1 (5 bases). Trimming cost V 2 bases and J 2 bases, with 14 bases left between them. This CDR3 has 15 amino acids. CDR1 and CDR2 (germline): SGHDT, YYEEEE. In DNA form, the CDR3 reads TGTGCCAGCAGCTTCGGCGGCCTGGGGCCCTACGAGCAGTACTTC. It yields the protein CASSFGGLGPYEQYF.

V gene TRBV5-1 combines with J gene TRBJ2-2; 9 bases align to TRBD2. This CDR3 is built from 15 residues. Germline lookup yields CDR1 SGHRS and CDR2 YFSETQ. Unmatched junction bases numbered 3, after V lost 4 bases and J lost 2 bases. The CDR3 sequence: CASSPSGINTGELFF. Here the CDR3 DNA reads TGCGCCAGCAGCCCTAGCGGGATTAACACCGGGGAGCTGTTTTTT.

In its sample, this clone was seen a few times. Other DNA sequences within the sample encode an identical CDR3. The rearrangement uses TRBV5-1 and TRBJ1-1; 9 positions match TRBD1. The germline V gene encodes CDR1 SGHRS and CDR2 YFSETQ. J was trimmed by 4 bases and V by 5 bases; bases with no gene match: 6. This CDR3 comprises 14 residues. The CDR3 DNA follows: TGCGCCAGCAGGGCCGGGACAGGGAGCACTGAAGCTTTCTTT. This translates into CASRAGTGSTEAFF. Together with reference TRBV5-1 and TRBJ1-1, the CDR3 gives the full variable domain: KAGVTQTPRYLIKTRGQQVTLSCSPISGHRSVSWYQQTPGQGLQFLFEYFSETQRNKGNFPGRFSGRQFSNSRSEMNVSTLELGDSALYLCASRAGTGSTEAFFGQGTRLTVV.

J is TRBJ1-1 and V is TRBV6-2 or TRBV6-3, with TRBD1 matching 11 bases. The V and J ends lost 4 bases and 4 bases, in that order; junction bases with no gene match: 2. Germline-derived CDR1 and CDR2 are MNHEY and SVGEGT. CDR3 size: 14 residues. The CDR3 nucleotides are TGTGCCAGCAGTTCCGGGACAGGGGGCACTGAAGCTTTCTTT. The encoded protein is CASSSGTGGTEAFF.